This T cell receptor beta chain was observed in a study of T cell responses to AZD1222 COVID-19 vaccine. V gave up 3 bases and J gave up 4 bases, with 14 bases separating them. CDR3 length equals 15 residues. Germline loops: CDR1 SGDLS, CDR2 YYNGEE. Data came from immunoSEQ multiplex PCR; TCRdb stores just in-frame clones and leaves some out. The sample shows about 120,000 clones, 92% of them seen only once. The receptor comes from an adult in good health. This sequence joins TRBV9 and TRBJ2-1; D gene ambiguous. The sample here was peripheral blood, taken on day 0 of AZD1222 vaccination. This CDR3 reads CASSALGVTYNEQFF. As DNA, the CDR3 is TGTGCCAGCAGCGCTCTAGGAGTCACTTACAATGAGCAGTTCTTC.